The sample holds one count of the clone carrying this T cell receptor beta chain. Its target is not known. The data are from a study of sequential checkpoint blockade in melanoma. Study-wide background: Maintenance nivolumab came after either treatment sequence. Matched biopsies came pretreatment and at week 13 for about two dozen patients. Broader study findings: Tumor T-cell fraction and clonality correlated with PD-L1 and CD8+ counts.

Sequencing used immunoSEQ multiplex PCR; TCRdb keeps in-frame clones, though not all of them. The repertoire holds roughly 5,400 clones, with under 30% as singletons. The ends were cut back, 1 base at V and 0 bases at J, with 13 bases in the middle. This CDR3 has 15 amino acids. The germline CDR1 and CDR2 sequences are SQVTM and ANQGSEA. The treatment: randomized to nivolumab then ipilimumab (arm A) or the reverse (arm B). The starting material was tumor tissue (inferred from file names), obtained from a patient given nivolumab and ipilimumab in sequence. The chain couples TRBV29-1 to TRBJ2-7; unclear D gene. The receptor comes from a human donor with melanoma. CDR3 nucleotide sequence: TGCAGCGTTGAAGTCAGTCAAGGGTCCTCCTACGAGCAGTACTTC. Amino acids: CSVEVSQGSSYEQYF.